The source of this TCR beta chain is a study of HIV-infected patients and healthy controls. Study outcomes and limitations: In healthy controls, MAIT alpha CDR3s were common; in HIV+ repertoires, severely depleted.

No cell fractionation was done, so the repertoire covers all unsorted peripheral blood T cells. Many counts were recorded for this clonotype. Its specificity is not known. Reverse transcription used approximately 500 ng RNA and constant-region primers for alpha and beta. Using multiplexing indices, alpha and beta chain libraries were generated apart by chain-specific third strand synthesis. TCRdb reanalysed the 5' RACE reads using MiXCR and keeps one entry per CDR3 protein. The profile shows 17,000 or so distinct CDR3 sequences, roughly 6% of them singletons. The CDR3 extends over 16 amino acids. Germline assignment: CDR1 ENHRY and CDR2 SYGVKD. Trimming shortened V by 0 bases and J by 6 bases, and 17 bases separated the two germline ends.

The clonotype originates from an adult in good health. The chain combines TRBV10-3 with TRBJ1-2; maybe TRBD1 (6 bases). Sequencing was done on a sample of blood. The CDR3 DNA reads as TGTGCCATCAGTGAGTCCTCCAGTATCGGGGGCGATGGCTACACCTTC. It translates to CAISESSSIGGDGYTF.